Following are 27 T cell receptor beta chains from one sample sequenced in a study of blood T cell repertoires in COVID-19. TCRdb's copy holds only in-frame clones and misses some; the assay was immunoSEQ multiplex PCR. This table holds a few hundred thousand clones, 85% to 90% found once. Sequenced: peripheral blood. Receptors originate from a woman in her 50s with COVID-19, enrolled during active disease.

The chain carries TRBV29-1 and TRBJ1-1; 10 bases fit TRBD1. The J segment lost 3 bases and the V segment lost 7 bases, leaving 8 bases of the junction unmatched. Germline V gene sequence: CDR1 SQVTM, CDR2 ANQGSEA. There are 14 residues in the CDR3. The CDR3 nucleotides read TGCAGCGCATACGGACAGGGGGTGGACACTGAAGCTTTCTTT. Protein product: CSAYGQGVDTEAFF.

The chain carries TRBV5-4 and TRBJ2-3; the match to TRBD2 covers 8 bases. V shed 4 bases, J shed 6 bases, and the junction held 10 bases outside the gene matches. CDR1 and CDR2 from the germline V gene are SGHNT and YYREEE (reference sequence). CDR3 size: 15 residues. The CDR3 DNA follows: TGTGCCAGCAGCCAGCGGGCGGGAGGAGGTGATACGCAGTATTTT. Translating gives CASSQRAGGGDTQYF.

The CDR3 coding sequence is TGTGCCAGCTCACCCGGACAGGGGGAAGGGTATGGCTACACCTTC. Translation gives CASSPGQGEGYGYTF. V is TRBV18 and J is TRBJ1-2; 10 nucleotides agree with TRBD1. The CDR3 sequence is 15 residues long. The J segment lost 5 bases and the V segment lost 3 bases, leaving 6 bases of the junction unmatched. Germline V gene sequence: CDR1 KGHSH, CDR2 LQKENI.

The chain has TRBV19 and TRBJ2-5; 14 nucleotides match TRBD2. V lost 4 bases, J lost 3 bases, and 7 bases stayed unmatched. The CDR3 has 17 residues. Germline lookup yields CDR1 LNHDA and CDR2 SQIVND (reference sequence). CDR3 loop: CASSTPGLAGAKETQYF. CDR3 DNA: TGTGCCAGTAGTACCCCGGGACTAGCGGGAGCCAAAGAGACCCAGTACTTC.

This chain connects TRBV19 to TRBJ2-7, with 8 bases that match TRBD2. This CDR3 contains 16 residues. In germline, CDR1 is LNHDA, CDR2 SQIVND (reference sequence). Trimming at V came to 7 bases and at J to 6 bases, leaving 17 bases not matched to a gene. This CDR3 reads CASTPRGGSPLGEQYF. CDR3 DNA: TGTGCCAGTACCCCCCGGGGGGGGTCGCCTCTCGGCGAGCAGTACTTC.

The rearrangement uses TRBV27 and TRBJ1-1; the D is unclear. The CDR3 has 11 residues. V lost 7 bases to trimming and J lost 1 base, with 4 bases between them. Looked up from germline, CDR1 is MNHEY and CDR2 is SMNVEV (reference sequence). This chain's CDR3 is CASTGNTEAFF. DNA of the CDR3: TGTGCCAGCACAGGGAACACTGAAGCTTTCTTT.

The chain uses TRBV11-2 and TRBJ1-2; 9 nucleotides agree with TRBD1. J lost 2 bases, V lost 2 bases, and 6 bases had no gene match. The CDR3 consists of 16 residues. Germline V CDR1 and CDR2: SGHAT, FQNNGV. The CDR3, as DNA: TGTGCCAGCAGCTTACCAGGACAGGGGCCAAACTATGGCTACACCTTC. Its translation is CASSLPGQGPNYGYTF.

This chain uses TRBV7-9 with TRBJ1-2, with D possibly matching TRBD1 (6 bases). Deletions cut 5 bases from V and 1 base from J, with 11 bases between. CDR3 length: 14 amino acids. Per the germline V gene, CDR1 is SEHNR and CDR2 is FQNEAQ (reference sequence). CDR3 sequence reads: CASSPGHLNYGYTF. CDR3 DNA sequence: TGTGCCAGCAGCCCGGGACACCTTAACTATGGCTACACCTTC.

The rearrangement links TRBV11-3 to TRBJ2-3; 11 nucleotides line up with TRBD2. The germline CDR1 and CDR2 sequences are SGHNT and YENEEA. The V segment lost 0 bases and the J segment 3 bases; nucleotides outside the gene matches: 5. The CDR3 is made up of 17 amino acids. DNA of the CDR3: TGTGCCAGCAGCTTAGAAACTAGCGGGAGTATAACAGATACGCAGTATTTT. Translation: CASSLETSGSITDTQYF.

The chain recombines TRBV9 with TRBJ2-2; 7 bases fit TRBD2. Per the germline V gene, CDR1 is SGDLS and CDR2 is YYNGEE. V shed 5 bases and J 0 bases; nucleotides not matched to a gene: 10. CDR3 length: 17 residues. As DNA, the CDR3 is TGTGCCAGCAGAAAAATAGCGGGCCAAGCGAACACCGGGGAGCTGTTTTTT. Protein product: CASRKIAGQANTGELFF.

The rearrangement links TRBV5-1 to TRBJ2-3; 8 bases agree with TRBD2. The junction had 14 bases not matched to a gene; V was cut back by 5 bases and J by 3 bases. This CDR3 has 17 residues. In germline, CDR1 is SGHRS, CDR2 YFSETQ. CDR3 sequence: CASRQYGGATQTDTQYF. Written as DNA, the CDR3 is TGCGCCAGCAGACAGTACGGGGGGGCCACACAGACAGATACGCAGTATTTT.

In this sample, this clone turned up a few times. The J gene is TRBJ2-1, the V gene TRBV25-1; 10 bases are shared with TRBD2. This CDR3 spans 16 amino acids. The J segment lost 9 bases and the V segment lost 5 bases, leaving 13 bases of the junction unmatched. Germline V gives CDR1 MGHDK, CDR2 SYGVNS. The CDR3 reads CASSKASGSQASEQFF. The CDR3 DNA reads TGTGCCAGCAGTAAAGCTAGCGGGAGTCAGGCTAGTGAGCAGTTCTTC.

The chain joins TRBV5-1 to TRBJ2-1; TRBD2 agrees at 10 bases. CDR3 size: 16 residues. The ends lost 4 bases at V and 1 base at J; junction bases unmatched: 5. Germline CDR1 is SGHRS and CDR2 is YFSETQ. The CDR3 region is CASSPVAGGSYNEQFF. CDR3 DNA sequence: TGCGCCAGCAGCCCAGTAGCGGGAGGATCCTACAATGAGCAGTTCTTC.

This chain joins TRBV7-9 and TRBJ1-2; 10 bases are shared with TRBD1. V shed 5 bases, J shed 2 bases, and the junction held 5 bases outside the gene matches. This CDR3 is built from 15 residues. CDR1 and CDR2 from the germline V gene are SEHNR and FQNEAQ (reference sequence). The CDR3 coding sequence is TGTGCCAGCAGCCCCGGGACAGGGGACAACTATGGCTACACCTTC. Amino acids: CASSPGTGDNYGYTF.

This clone has more than one count but fewer than ten. Here the CDR3 DNA reads TGTGCCAGCAGTTACTCTAGGACAGCAACCGGGGAGCTGTTTTTT. Amino acid sequence: CASSYSRTATGELFF. This chain uses TRBV6-5 with TRBJ2-2; the D gene is possibly TRBD1 (6 bases). This CDR3 spans 15 amino acids. Germline CDR1 reads MNHEY; CDR2 reads SVGAGI. The V end was cut by 0 bases, the J end by 5 bases, with 10 bases between.

The chain joins TRBV6-5 to TRBJ2-7; the D is unclear. CDR1 is MNHEY, CDR2 SVGAGI, per germline. Between the trimmed V and J ends, which lost 6 bases and 3 bases, there was a span of 12 bases. The CDR3 is 13 amino acids. CDR3 loop: CASRRSRSYEQYF. The CDR3 DNA sequence: TGTGCCAGCAGGAGATCAAGGAGCTACGAGCAGTACTTC.

The chain links TRBV7-2 to TRBJ1-2; 11 bases fit TRBD1. The CDR3 extends over 14 amino acids. Looked up from germline, CDR1 is SGHTA and CDR2 is FQGNSA. With V trimmed by 5 bases and J by 7 bases, 6 bases remained unmatched. CDR3 sequence: CASSQDRGRRGYTF. In nucleotides, the CDR3 is TGTGCCAGCAGCCAGGACAGGGGGCGTCGTGGCTACACCTTC.

This clone was recorded once. This chain connects TRBV9 to TRBJ2-1, with 7 bases aligning to TRBD1. The CDR3 contains 13 residues. V dropped 3 bases and J dropped 9; count of bases not matched to a gene: 6. CDR1 is SGDLS, CDR2 YYNGEE, per germline. The DNA of the CDR3 is TGTGCCAGCAGCGGACAGGGTTGGGGTGAGCAGTTCTTC. Translated, it gives CASSGQGWGEQFF.

The rearrangement links TRBV28 to TRBJ1-2; TRBD1 might be the D (5 bases). This CDR3 spans 14 amino acids. Trimming cost V 0 bases and J 8 bases, with 13 bases left between them. CDR1 MDHEN and CDR2 SYDVKM come from the germline V gene. CDR3 sequence: CASSLWVPGEGYTF. CDR3 DNA sequence: TGTGCCAGCAGTTTATGGGTACCGGGGGAAGGCTACACCTTC.

V gene TRBV4-2 combines with J gene TRBJ2-1; 7 nucleotides agree with TRBD2. This CDR3 is 15 amino acids long. Germline V gene sequence: CDR1 LGHNA, CDR2 YNFKEQ. Unmatched junction bases numbered 13, after V lost 6 bases and J lost 8 bases. The CDR3 coding sequence is TGTGCCAGCAGAGGGGTGGGACTACCTCCGGATGAGCAGTTCTTC. Translation: CASRGVGLPPDEQFF.

The V gene is TRBV5-1, the J gene TRBJ2-6; TRBD1 might be the D (5 bases). CDR1 is SGHRS and CDR2 is YFSETQ in the germline V gene. The V end lost 3 bases, the J end lost 0 bases, and 16 bases lay between the germline ends. The CDR3 consists of 18 residues. The CDR3 sequence: CASSSIPQAVSGANVLTF. For the CDR3, the DNA is TGCGCCAGCAGCTCCATCCCACAGGCGGTCTCTGGGGCCAACGTCCTGACTTTC.

The V call is TRBV18, the J call TRBJ1-2; D might be TRBD1 (5 bases). The CDR3 extends over 15 amino acids. Germline V gene data show CDR1 as KGHSH and CDR2 as LQKENI. The V and J ends lost 2 bases and 0 bases respectively, with 10 bases between them. The DNA for the CDR3 is TGTGCCAGCTCACCAAAGGACACCCCTAACTATGGCTACACCTTC. It translates to CASSPKDTPNYGYTF.

This rearrangement joins TRBV27 to TRBJ2-7, with TRBD1 matching 8 bases. V gave up 3 bases and J gave up 3 bases; unmatched junction bases: 4. The CDR3 length is 14 residues. The germline gives CDR1 MNHEY, CDR2 SMNVEV (reference sequence). CDR3 bases: TGTGCCAGCAGTTTCTCAGGACAGGGCTACGAGCAGTACTTC. Translation gives CASSFSGQGYEQYF.

The chain employs TRBV7-2 and TRBJ2-4; a weak D match, TRBD2 (6 bases). The CDR3 totals 16 residues. Trimming pared 1 base from V and 1 base from J, leaving 11 bases between. CDR1 SGHTA and CDR2 FQGNSA come from the germline V gene. The CDR3 sequence: CASSLESGDAKNIQYF. The CDR3 DNA sequence: TGTGCCAGCAGCTTAGAGTCGGGAGACGCCAAAAACATTCAGTACTTC. The full variable domain, in which reference TRBV7-2 and TRBJ2-4 provide the parts outside the CDR3, is GAGVSQSPSNKVTEKGKDVELRCDPISGHTALYWYRQSLGQGLEFLIYFQGNSAPDKSGLPSDRFSAERTGGSVSTLTIQRTQQEDSAVYLCASSLESGDAKNIQYFGAGTRLSVL.

The V and J genes are TRBV28 and TRBJ2-7; 9 bases are a match to TRBD2. This CDR3 contains 14 residues. V dropped 5 bases and J dropped 5; count of bases not matched to a gene: 7. From germline, CDR1 is MDHEN and CDR2 SYDVKM. CDR3: CASSPLAGANEQYF. DNA for the CDR3: TGTGCCAGCAGTCCCTTAGCGGGAGCCAACGAGCAGTACTTC.

The V and J genes are TRBV7-9 and TRBJ2-1; 7 bases are a match to TRBD2. The germline V gene encodes CDR1 SEHNR and CDR2 FQNEAQ (reference sequence). V trimming: 6 bases; J trimming: 6 bases; junction bases outside the gene matches: 11. This CDR3 is 15 amino acids long. The CDR3 DNA sequence: TGTGCCAGCAGAGAGACCCCAGGGAGGGGCAATGAGCAGTTCTTC. This translates into CASRETPGRGNEQFF.

The table lists this clone with a few counts. The V call is TRBV5-4, the J call TRBJ2-2; D may be TRBD2 (5 bases). V lost 0 bases to trimming and J lost 3 bases, with 9 bases between them. Germline V gene data show CDR1 as SGHNT and CDR2 as YYREEE (reference sequence). The CDR3 runs to 15 residues. This CDR3 is CASSLGGLYTGELFF. CDR3 DNA: TGTGCCAGCAGCTTGGGAGGGCTGTACACCGGGGAGCTGTTTTTT.